The 22 T cell receptor beta chains below all came from one sample that was sequenced in a study of beta chain features in type 1 diabetes. The isolated RNA, all of it, was reverse transcribed, so expressed TCRB transcripts were what got sequenced. The assay was immunoSEQ multiplex PCR, and TCRdb's table has in-frame clones only and misses some. The profile covers about 360,000 clones, with over 9.5% appearing a single time and around 0.02% taken by the ten largest. The source material was naive CD4+ T cells from blood. All receptors derive from a man aged 18 to 35 in good health.

J is TRBJ1-5 and V is TRBV5-6, with a possible D match to TRBD1 (6 bases). Germline V gene lookup returns CDR1 SGHDT and CDR2 YYEEEE. Trimming stripped 1 base from V and 2 bases from J, with 16 bases between. The CDR3 consists of 17 residues. The CDR3 DNA reads TGTGCCAGCAGCTTGTACAGGGATTATTCGCGCAATCAGCCCCAGCATTTT. It translates to CASSLYRDYSRNQPQHF.

This chain uses TRBV18 with TRBJ1-1; D ambiguous. The CDR3 has 14 amino acids. Germline CDR1 KGHSH, CDR2 LQKENI. The V end was cut by 2 bases, the J end by 6 bases, with 13 bases between. CDR3 nucleotides: TGTGCCAGCTCACCAAGCGGGGATACCGCTGAAGCTTTCTTT. Its protein is CASSPSGDTAEAFF.

As concerns this clone: Other DNA sequences from this sample encode an identical CDR3 as well. The chain couples TRBV2 to TRBJ1-5; 8 bases match TRBD1. CDR1 is SNHLY and CDR2 is FYNNEI in the germline V gene. J lost 6 bases, V lost 1 base, and 5 bases had no gene match. The CDR3 has 15 amino acids. The CDR3 sequence: CASSEEAGGGQPQHF. The CDR3, as DNA: TGTGCCAGCAGTGAAGAAGCAGGGGGCGGTCAGCCCCAGCATTTT.

This chain links TRBV7-2 with TRBJ2-1; TRBD2 agrees at 9 bases. Germline V lookup: CDR1 SGHTA, CDR2 FQGNSA. With V trimmed by 6 bases and J by 9 bases, 12 bases remained unmatched. CDR3 length equals 15 residues. The CDR3 DNA reads as TGTGCCAGCAGTCGGACTAGCGCATTCGGGGGTGAGCAGTTCTTC. Its protein product is CASSRTSAFGGEQFF.

This clone was detected a few times. The J gene is TRBJ2-5, the V gene TRBV18, with a tentative D call TRBD1 (5 bases). Trimming shortened V by 5 bases and J by 5 bases, and 12 bases separated the two germline ends. CDR1 KGHSH and CDR2 LQKENI come from the germline V gene. The CDR3 runs 13 residues. CDR3 DNA sequence: TGTGCCAGCTCAACGACAGTCGGGGAGACCCAGTACTTC. As protein: CASSTTVGETQYF.

The chain carries TRBV7-3 and TRBJ2-5; 9 nucleotides match TRBD2. This CDR3 is built from 16 residues. Germline V CDR1 and CDR2: SGHTA, FQGTGA. Unmatched junction bases numbered 11, after V lost 2 bases and J lost 7 bases. Here the CDR3 reads CASSLEASGAWATQYF. CDR3 nucleotides: TGTGCCAGCAGCTTAGAGGCTAGCGGGGCTTGGGCGACCCAGTACTTC.

This clone turned up a few times. Here the CDR3 DNA reads TGTGCCAGCTCACCACTTCAGGATACGCAGTATTTT. Its protein is CASSPLQDTQYF. V usage is TRBV18 and J usage is TRBJ2-3, with D unresolved. With 1 base removed from V and 6 bases from J, the gap between germline ends came to 5 bases. The CDR3 covers 12 residues. The germline V gene has CDR1 KGHSH and CDR2 LQKENI.

In regard to this clone: At the DNA level, this CDR3 is encoded by other sequences in the same sample as well. CDR3 sequence: CAISEGSSYNEQFF. CDR3 nucleotide sequence: TGTGCCATCAGTGAGGGGAGCTCCTACAATGAGCAGTTCTTC. The chain employs TRBV10-3 and TRBJ2-1; D perhaps matches TRBD2 (5 bases). Germline V gene lookup returns CDR1 ENHRY and CDR2 SYGVKD. The ends were cut back, 2 bases at V and 0 bases at J, with 5 bases in the middle. CDR3 length equals 14 residues.

CDR3 sequence reads: CASSLTGTGYNEQFF. CDR3 bases: TGTGCCAGCAGCTTAACCGGGACAGGGTACAATGAGCAGTTCTTC. The chain is built from TRBV7-9 and TRBJ2-1, with TRBD1 matching 9 bases. The CDR3 loop spans 15 amino acids. Germline V lookup: CDR1 SEHNR, CDR2 FQNEAQ (reference sequence). J was trimmed by 4 bases and V by 2 bases; bases with no gene match: 3.

This clone came up a few times. The genes are TRBV7-3 and TRBJ2-6; D is undetermined. The V end lost 4 bases, the J end lost 12 bases, and 7 bases lay between the germline ends. The CDR3 runs 11 residues. Germline-derived CDR1 and CDR2 are SGHTA and FQGTGA. The CDR3 nucleotides are TGTGCCAGCAGCTCCGTTTCCGTCCTGACTTTC. Translated: CASSSVSVLTF.

The gene calls are TRBV11-2 and TRBJ2-3, with TRBD2 matching 13 bases. The germline CDR1 and CDR2 sequences are SGHAT and FQNNGV. The CDR3 runs to 17 residues. Germline trimming cut 3 bases from V and 2 bases from J; bases unmatched to any gene: 5. This CDR3 is CASSLGLAGRYTDTQYF. DNA of the CDR3: TGTGCCAGCAGCTTGGGACTAGCGGGACGATACACAGATACGCAGTATTTT.

This sequence joins TRBV5-5 and TRBJ1-5; maybe TRBD1 (6 bases). V was shortened by 5 bases and J by 4 bases, with 13 bases between the two germline ends. The CDR3 is 14 residues long. Germline V gene data show CDR1 as SGHKS and CDR2 as YYEKEE (reference sequence). In DNA form, the CDR3 reads TGTGCCAGCAGTCAAAGACAGGTTAATCAGCCCCAGCATTTT. As protein: CASSQRQVNQPQHF.

Only a few counts were recorded for this clone. The chain is built from TRBV28 and TRBJ2-7; TRBD2 might be the D (5 bases). The CDR3 totals 14 residues. Looked up from germline, CDR1 is MDHEN and CDR2 is SYDVKM. Deletions cut 3 bases from V and 4 bases from J, with 13 bases between. The chain's CDR3 is CASSFPSRDYEQYF. The DNA for the CDR3 is TGTGCCAGCAGTTTCCCATCGAGGGATTACGAGCAGTACTTC.

CDR3 bases: TGTGCCAGTAGTATAAGGGACAACGATTCACCCCTCCACTTT. This sequence encodes CASSIRDNDSPLHF. The chain uses TRBV19 and TRBJ1-6; tentative D call: TRBD1 (6 bases). V was pared by 2 bases and J by 8 bases, with 10 bases between. The CDR3 has 14 amino acids. CDR1 is LNHDA and CDR2 is SQIVND in the germline V gene (reference sequence).

This clone was counted only a few times. The chain joins TRBV5-1 to TRBJ1-2; TRBD1 matches at 9 bases. V shed 0 bases and J 4 bases; nucleotides not matched to a gene: 4. CDR1 is SGHRS and CDR2 is YFSETQ in the germline V gene. The CDR3 is made up of 15 amino acids. The CDR3 bases are TGCGCCAGCAGCTTGGAGGGACAGGGAGGCTATGGCTACACCTTC. It encodes CASSLEGQGGYGYTF. Supplemented by reference TRBV5-1 and TRBJ1-2, the full variable domain reads KAGVTQTPRYLIKTRGQQVTLSCSPISGHRSVSWYQQTPGQGLQFLFEYFSETQRNKGNFPGRFSGRQFSNSRSEMNVSTLELGDSALYLCASSLEGQGGYGYTFGSGTRLTVV.

The V gene is TRBV6-5, the J gene TRBJ2-1; possible D gene TRBD1, 5 bases. The CDR3 contains 14 residues. CDR1 MNHEY and CDR2 SVGAGI come from the germline V gene. V shed 7 bases and J shed 0 bases, with 10 bases lying between them. This chain's CDR3 is CASMRTSSYNEQFF. The CDR3 nucleotides are TGTGCCAGCATGAGGACAAGCTCCTACAATGAGCAGTTCTTC.

V usage is TRBV30 and J usage is TRBJ2-7; TRBD1 matches at 8 bases. The CDR3 extends over 14 amino acids. J gave up 3 bases and V 4 bases, and 8 bases lay outside the gene matches. Germline CDR1 and CDR2: GTSNPN and SVGIG (reference sequence). CDR3 residues: CAWTGLGQGYEQYF. CDR3 bases: TGTGCCTGGACTGGACTCGGACAGGGCTACGAGCAGTACTTC.

This clone turned up a few times. The chain links TRBV5-4 to TRBJ1-1, with no clear D. The germline V gene encodes CDR1 SGHNT and CDR2 YYREEE (reference sequence). Between the trimmed V and J ends, which lost 4 bases and 0 bases, there was a span of 10 bases. The CDR3 sequence is 14 residues long. In DNA, the CDR3 is TGTGCCAGCAGCAAGTCAGTCGTGAACACTGAAGCTTTCTTT. Protein product: CASSKSVVNTEAFF.

A few counts support this clone. CDR3 residues: CASSRTGTTYEQYF. CDR3 DNA: TGTGCCAGCAGCCGTACAGGAACGACCTACGAGCAGTACTTC. The rearrangement joins TRBV28 to TRBJ2-7; the D gene is possibly TRBD1 (5 bases). Germline V gene lookup returns CDR1 MDHEN and CDR2 SYDVKM. The germline V and J ends were trimmed by 6 bases and 2 bases, with 14 bases remaining between them. The CDR3 totals 14 residues. Variable domain in full (rest from reference TRBV28 and TRBJ2-7): DVKVTQSSRYLVKRTGEKVFLECVQDMDHENMFWYRQDPGLGLRLIYFSYDVKMKEKGDIPEGYSVSREKKERFSLILESASTNQTSMYLCASSRTGTTYEQYFGPGTRLTVT.

This clone showed up just a few times. The V gene is TRBV6-5, the J gene TRBJ1-5, with D tentatively TRBD1 (5 bases). CDR1 MNHEY and CDR2 SVGAGI come from the germline V gene. Trimming removed 4 bases at V and 4 bases at J, with 11 bases between. The CDR3 contains 14 residues. The CDR3 is CASSLSGINQPQHF. In nucleotides, the CDR3 is TGTGCCAGCAGTTTATCAGGGATAAATCAGCCCCAGCATTTT.

This clone showed up just a few times. The CDR3 DNA sequence: TGTGCCAGCAGCAAGACCGGGACAGTCCCGGTTGGCCAGTACTTC. Amino acid sequence: CASSKTGTVPVGQYF. The genes are TRBV21-1 and TRBJ2-5; TRBD1, the table's D call, lacks a check against the DNA. TRBV21-1 is a known pseudogene. CDR3 length: 15 residues.

CDR3 bases: TGTGCCAGCAGCGATCAAATTCCGCGTCTCGCCGGGGAGCTGTTTTTT. This encodes CASSDQIPRLAGELFF. The gene calls are TRBV2 and TRBJ2-2; D is ambiguous. V was trimmed by 6 bases and J by 6 bases, leaving 20 bases between them. Per germline, CDR1 SNHLY and CDR2 FYNNEI. The CDR3 runs 16 residues.